The sequence of this T cell receptor beta chain was determined in a study of Tregs in tolerant kidney transplant recipients. As for the study in general: Recipients received nonmyeloablative bone marrow transplants from related graft donors, with transient mixed chimerism. General study points: For some patients, primers changed over time, blocking nucleotide-level comparison. Donor-specific Treg expansion exceeded global Treg expansion in tolerant patients, suggesting antigen drive.

About this clone itself: Its antigen remains unidentified.

Method: immunoSEQ multiplex PCR; TCRdb's copy keeps in-frame clones and lacks some. The table has 98,000 or so clones, almost 90% seen once. The receptor comes from a human donor who received a combined kidney and bone marrow transplant. The material was CD4+ T cells from blood, obtained before the transplant.

CDR3 region: CASSHGGPQNTEAFF. The CDR3 DNA is TGCGCCAGCAGCCACGGGGGACCACAGAACACTGAAGCTTTCTTT. V usage is TRBV4-1 and J usage is TRBJ1-1; D perhaps matches TRBD1 (5 bases). Deletions cut 3 bases from V and 1 base from J, with 12 bases between. The CDR3 loop spans 15 amino acids. The germline CDR1 and CDR2 sequences are MGHRA and YSYEKL.